This section outlines one T cell receptor (beta chain) sequence together with its context. The antigen remains undetermined. Produced via immunoSEQ multiplex PCR; TCRdb's table is partial and in-frame only. This sample has about 5,700 clones; less than 85% occur once, and the top ten carry 14%. Patients had resection in Japan or China between the mid-2010s and the late 2010s. Each case's diagnosis was confirmed by two pathologists on H&E. The data were obtained in a study of immune evolution from preneoplasia to lung adenocarcinoma. The trim removed 2 bases at V and 3 bases at J, leaving 4 bases unmatched. This CDR3 is built from 15 residues. Per germline, CDR1 MDHEN and CDR2 SYDVKM. Notes on the study in general: Top clone share appeared to fall from AAH through AIS, MIA, adenocarcinoma. Later-stage lesions seemingly showed higher T cell density and diversity than normal lung.

The chain links TRBV28 to TRBJ1-5, with 7 bases identical to TRBD1. The sequenced material came from FFPE adjacent normal lung tissue. This receptor was obtained from a person aged 65-85 years with lung adenocarcinoma. The CDR3 reads CASSLGTAFNQPQHF. The DNA of the CDR3 is TGTGCCAGCAGTTTAGGGACAGCTTTCAATCAGCCCCAGCATTTT.